This TCR beta chain was retrieved from a study of blood T cell repertoires in COVID-19. CDR3 length: 13 amino acids. Germline V gene lookup returns CDR1 GTSNPN and CDR2 SVGIG (reference sequence). Trimming left V 2 bases short and J 7 bases short, with 15 bases between. Assay used: immunoSEQ multiplex PCR; TCRdb lists only in-frame clones, some missing. Of about 66,000 clones detected, 89% appear once; the ten largest clones hold approximately 1.5%. The genes are TRBV30 and TRBJ2-7, with a possible D match to TRBD1 (6 bases). Sequenced material: peripheral blood. This clonotype originated in a man aged 55 to 69 with acute or convalescent COVID-19. The CDR3, as DNA: TGTGCCTGGAGTTTGACAGGACTGAGTGAGCAGTACTTC. Its protein product is CAWSLTGLSEQYF.